These 19 T cell receptor beta chains were all obtained from the same sample, sequenced in a study of regulatory T cells in long-lasting Graves disease. Time point meaning: newly diagnosed GD, antithyroid drugs for less than 3 months. From RNA extracted from PBMCs, the TCR library was made. CDR3 regions were amplified by Arm-PCR using iRepertoire HTBI primers to build TCR beta libraries. TCRdb re-called the multiplex PCR reads through MiXCR, storing one row per CDR3 protein. The sample has about 400,000 distinct CDR3 sequences, around 15% seen once. Sequenced here: peripheral blood mononuclear cells (PBMCs), sampled at new diagnosis, from a patient treated with antithyroid drugs. The source of these receptors is a female donor with Graves disease.

This clonotype was counted many times. V usage is TRBV12-3 or TRBV12-4 and J usage is TRBJ2-5; the match to TRBD1 covers 10 bases. This CDR3 is built from 15 residues. V shed 3 bases, J shed 5 bases, and the junction held 6 bases outside the gene matches. This chain's CDR3 is CASSFETGGRETQYF. CDR3 DNA sequence: TGTGCCAGCAGTTTTGAGACAGGGGGCAGGGAGACCCAGTACTTC.

This clonotype was observed many times. The V gene is TRBV19, the J gene TRBJ2-7; D possibly corresponds to TRBD2 (5 bases). Trimming removed 6 bases at V and 0 bases at J, with 12 bases between. The CDR3 loop spans 14 amino acids. In germline, CDR1 is LNHDA, CDR2 SQIVND (reference sequence). DNA for the CDR3: TGTGCCAGTAGCCAGCGGTATGACTCCTACGAGCAGTACTTC. The encoded protein is CASSQRYDSYEQYF.

The V gene is TRBV12-3 or TRBV12-4, the J gene TRBJ2-1, with D perhaps matching TRBD1 (5 bases). Trimming took 3 bases from V and 1 from J, leaving 13 bases between them. CDR3 length equals 16 residues. The chain's CDR3 is CASSFPGFSSYNEQFF. CDR3 coding DNA: TGTGCCAGCAGTTTCCCAGGGTTTAGTTCCTACAATGAGCAGTTCTTC.

As regards this clonotype: Being one base from a much bigger clone, this may be a read error. The chain carries TRBV18 and TRBJ2-3; D may be TRBD1 (6 bases). The CDR3 consists of 14 residues. From germline, CDR1 is KGHSH and CDR2 LQKENI. The CDR3 sequence: CTSSPQGPTDTQYF. CDR3 coding DNA: TGTACCAGCTCACCGCAGGGGCCCACAGATACGCAGTATTTT.

With regard to this clonotype: This may stem from a read error, because a much larger clone lies one nucleotide away. The rearrangement links TRBV10-2 to TRBJ2-2; D tentatively fits TRBD1 or TRBD2 (6 bases each). CDR1 and CDR2 (germline): WSHSY, SAAADI. This CDR3 contains 15 residues. In nucleotides, the CDR3 is TGCGCCAGCGGGGGGCAGGCGATGAACACCGGGGAGCCGTTTTTT. As protein: CASGGQAMNTGEPFF.

The chain uses TRBV4-3 and TRBJ1-6; D unclear. Germline CDR1 LGHNA, CDR2 YSLEER. This CDR3 is built from 14 residues. The V gene lost 0 bases and the J gene lost 7 bases, with 7 bases spanning the gap. CDR3 coding DNA: TGCGCCAGCAGCCAAGATTTTCGGAATTCACCCCTCCACTTT. Translation: CASSQDFRNSPLHF.

In its sample, this clonotype was seen a few times. The V call is TRBV7-6, the J call TRBJ2-5; TRBD2 might be the D (5 bases). The V gene lost 4 bases and the J gene lost 9 bases, with 18 bases spanning the gap. Germline values: CDR1 SGHVS, CDR2 FNYEAQ. The CDR3 covers 14 residues. CDR3 DNA sequence: TGTGCCAGCAGCTCACGGGATGGTGCGGCGGCCCAGTACTTC. Residues: CASSSRDGAAAQYF.

This clonotype was counted at least ten times. This rearrangement joins TRBV6-1 to TRBJ1-1; perhaps TRBD1 as D (5 bases). This CDR3 has 14 amino acids. The V gene's germline CDR1 is MNHNS and CDR2 SASEGT. V was clipped by 5 bases and J by 2 bases, with 12 bases between them. Written as DNA, the CDR3 is TGTGCCAGCAGTCCCGACAGAAGAAACACTGAAGCTTTCTTT. Translation: CASSPDRRNTEAFF.

A word on this clonotype: The likely explanation is a read error, given a far larger clone one base away. This chain uses TRBV7-2 with TRBJ2-2; 8 bases agree with TRBD2. CDR3 size: 16 residues. Germline V lookup: CDR1 SGHTA, CDR2 FQGNSA. The DNA for the CDR3 is TGTGCCTGCAGCCGTATCTCAGGGACTAGGACCGGGGAGCTGTTTTTT. Translating gives CACSRISGTRTGELFF.

With respect to this clonotype: Lacking the conserved final phenylalanine or tryptophan, this CDR3 likely reflects a read error. This chain links TRBV3-1 with TRBJ2-3; 12 nucleotides agree with TRBD2. Germline loops: CDR1 LGHDT, CDR2 YNNKEL (reference sequence). With 2 bases clipped from V and 0 bases from J, the junction kept 6 bases outside the gene matches. CDR3 length equals 18 residues. CDR3 sequence (DNA): TGTGCCAGCAGCCAAAAACTAGCGGGGGGCCCGAGCACAGATACGCAGTATCTT. It codes for CASSQKLAGGPSTDTQYL.

The chain recombines TRBV6-5 with TRBJ2-1; D is possibly TRBD2 (6 bases). The germline gives CDR1 MNHEY, CDR2 SVGAGI. V lost 4 bases, J lost 15 bases, and 13 bases lay in between. There are 11 residues in the CDR3. CDR3 sequence reads: CASSSPRETFF. The CDR3 region has the DNA TGTGCCAGCAGTTCTCCCCGGGAGACGTTCTTC.

J is TRBJ2-1 and V is TRBV3-1, with 13 nucleotides matching TRBD2. The CDR3 spans 18 residues. Germline loops: CDR1 LGHDT, CDR2 YNNKEL (reference sequence). With V trimmed by 3 bases and J by 2 bases, 7 bases remained unmatched. CDR3 nucleotides: TGTGCCAGCAGCCAGGGACTAGCGGGAAAGTTCGCCTACAATGAGCAGTTCTTC. Translating gives CASSQGLAGKFAYNEQFF.

This clonotype was recorded many times. The chain employs TRBV5-1 and TRBJ2-2; weak D call: TRBD2 (6 bases). Trimming took 0 bases from V and 1 from J, leaving 10 bases between them. Germline CDR1 and CDR2: SGHRS and YFSETQ. The CDR3 extends over 16 amino acids. The CDR3 nucleotides read TGCGCCAGCAGCTTGGCACCAGCGGGGAACACCGGGGAGCTGTTTTTT. Its translation is CASSLAPAGNTGELFF.

This clonotype was detected a few times. The chain joins TRBV10-3 to TRBJ2-2; D is unclear. The CDR3 extends over 15 amino acids. Germline V gene lookup returns CDR1 ENHRY and CDR2 SYGVKD. Trimming pared 4 bases from V and 6 bases from J, leaving 15 bases between. Here the CDR3 DNA reads TGTGCCATCAGTGTAAGGGTCGTATCCGCCGGGGAGCTGTTTTTT. As protein: CAISVRVVSAGELFF.

The chain joins TRBV11-2 to TRBJ2-3; D is undetermined. The CDR3 is 13 amino acids. The V gene lost 2 bases and the J gene lost 5 bases, with 8 bases spanning the gap. Germline V gene data show CDR1 as SGHAT and CDR2 as FQNNGV. The CDR3 region is CASSLRPEDTQYF. Here the CDR3 DNA reads TGTGCCAGCAGCTTAAGGCCGGAAGATACGCAGTATTTT.

This clonotype was detected once. A much larger clonotype is one base distant, so this may be a read error. V and J are TRBV6-2 or TRBV6-3 and TRBJ1-2, with D unclear. This CDR3 region has 16 residues. Germline V CDR1 and CDR2: MNHEY, SVGEGT. CDR3 DNA sequence: TGTGCCGGCAGTTCCCCCCCGGGAGGTACTAACTATGGCTACACCTTC. Residues: CAGSSPPGGTNYGYTF.

Concerning this clonotype: Being one base from a much bigger clone, this may be a read error. The chain joins TRBV20-1 to TRBJ2-3, with D possibly matching TRBD2 (7 bases). The CDR3 contains 13 residues. CDR1 is DFQATT, CDR2 SNEGSKA, per germline (reference sequence). Here the CDR3 reads CSAIRGANYELYF. CDR3 in DNA: TGCAGTGCCATACGGGGGGCCAACTACGAGCTGTACTTC.

This clonotype was counted ten times or more. V gene TRBV20-1 combines with J gene TRBJ1-2; D is perhaps TRBD1 (5 bases). The length of the CDR3 is 12 residues. CDR1 is DFQATT and CDR2 is SNEGSKA in the germline V gene (reference sequence). The V end lost 5 bases, the J end lost 6 bases, and 13 bases lay between the germline ends. The CDR3 loop is CSAPGGVNGYTF. The CDR3 nucleotides are TGCAGTGCTCCCGGGGGGGTTAATGGCTACACCTTC.

This clonotype came up once. This chain uses TRBV28 with TRBJ1-1; 8 bases match TRBD1. V lost 6 bases to trimming and J lost 4 bases; unmatched junction nucleotides: 7. The CDR3 extends over 14 amino acids. Germline CDR1 and CDR2: MDHEN and SYDVKM. The CDR3 protein is CASSTTGAPTEAFF. For the CDR3, the DNA is TGTGCCAGCAGCACGACAGGGGCCCCCACTGAAGCTTTCTTT. Full variable domain (rest looked up from reference TRBV28 and TRBJ1-1): DVKVTQSSRYLVKRTGEKVFLECVQDMDHENMFWYRQDPGLGLRLIYFSYDVKMKEKGDIPEGYSVSREKKERFSLILESASTNQTSMYLCASSTTGAPTEAFFGQGTRLTVV.